The 12 T cell receptor beta chains below come from one sample, sequenced in a study of cytomegalovirus exposure and HLA in healthy donors. Researchers ran the PCR with 60 Vbeta and 13 Jbeta primers. Clones were read by immunoSEQ multiplex PCR, and TCRdb kept only the in-frame ones, dropping some. The sample holds roughly 160,000 clones, about 80% seen once. The specimen sequenced was PBMCs. The source is a man between 25 and 39 years old in good health and CMV-seropositive.

This clone turned up a few times. The gene calls are TRBV19 and TRBJ2-7, with 11 bases matching TRBD1. The germline CDR1 and CDR2 sequences are LNHDA and SQIVND (reference sequence). The CDR3 covers 13 residues. The junction had 2 bases not matched to a gene; V was cut back by 5 bases and J by 5 bases. The CDR3 bases are TGTGCCAGTAGTGTGGGACAGGGGGACGAGCAGTACTTC. Protein sequence: CASSVGQGDEQYF.

This clone was recorded once. The chain uses TRBV6-4 and TRBJ2-1; TRBD2 is a possible D gene (7 bases). The CDR3 has 15 residues. V lost 1 base to trimming and J lost 7 bases, with 14 bases between them. Germline CDR1 reads MRHNA; CDR2 reads SNTAGT. CDR3 region: CASSDFTGGGNEQFF. The CDR3 bases are TGTGCCAGCAGTGACTTCACGGGGGGCGGGAATGAGCAGTTCTTC.

The chain is built from TRBV5-1 and TRBJ1-4, with D possibly matching TRBD1 (5 bases). The CDR3 loop spans 17 amino acids. From germline, CDR1 is SGHRS and CDR2 YFSETQ. V was cut by 5 bases and J by 0 bases, with 17 bases left in between. CDR3 nucleotides: TGCGCCAGCAGGCCGGGGGATACCCACTCAACTAATGAAAAACTGTTTTTT. It specifies CASRPGDTHSTNEKLFF.

J is TRBJ2-7 and V is TRBV29-1, with 8 nucleotides matching TRBD1. V lost 1 base, J lost 3 bases, and 5 bases stayed unmatched. Per the germline V gene, CDR1 is SQVTM and CDR2 is ANQGSEA. The CDR3 totals 14 residues. CDR3 sequence (DNA): TGCAGCGTTGAAGTCGACAGGGGATACTACGAGCAGTACTTC. Translating it yields CSVEVDRGYYEQYF.

The CDR3 DNA sequence: TGTGCCAGCAGCTTGACTAGCGGGGCACCGACGAACACCGGGGAGCTGTTTTTT. Protein sequence: CASSLTSGAPTNTGELFF. J is TRBJ2-2 and V is TRBV9; 11 bases are shared with TRBD2. The germline CDR1 and CDR2 sequences are SGDLS and YYNGEE. This CDR3 is 18 amino acids long. V lost 4 bases to trimming and J lost 0 bases; unmatched junction nucleotides: 8.

This clone has ten or more counts. This CDR3 is CASSTNRAYEQYF. In nucleotides, the CDR3 is TGTGCCAGCAGTACTAACAGGGCCTACGAGCAGTACTTC. V is TRBV6-1 and J is TRBJ2-7; D perhaps matches TRBD1 (6 bases). Germline-derived CDR1 and CDR2 are MNHNS and SASEGT. This CDR3 contains 13 residues. The V gene lost 5 bases and the J gene lost 2 bases, with 10 bases spanning the gap.

V gene TRBV19 combines with J gene TRBJ1-2; 8 nucleotides match TRBD1. The CDR3 is made up of 13 amino acids. Losses at the gene ends were 4 bases for V and 8 bases for J; bases not matched to a gene: 6. The germline CDR1 and CDR2 sequences are LNHDA and SQIVND (reference sequence). The CDR3: CASSTTGGRGYTF. The CDR3 DNA is TGTGCCAGTAGTACAACAGGGGGTCGCGGCTACACCTTC.

This chain links TRBV19 with TRBJ1-1; TRBD1 agrees at 9 bases. V shed 6 bases, J shed 0 bases, and the junction held 2 bases outside the gene matches. The CDR3 totals 14 residues. CDR1 and CDR2 (germline): LNHDA, SQIVND (reference sequence). This CDR3 is CASRGDRVNTEAFF. Here the CDR3 DNA reads TGTGCCAGTAGGGGGGACAGGGTGAACACTGAAGCTTTCTTT.

The table lists this clone with a count of one. Different DNA sequences within this sample yield the same CDR3. The chain is built from TRBV5-1 and TRBJ2-3; a weak D match, TRBD2 (5 bases). The germline V gene has CDR1 SGHRS and CDR2 YFSETQ. There are 14 residues in the CDR3. Between the trimmed V and J ends, which lost 3 bases and 3 bases, there was a span of 11 bases. This CDR3 reads CASSSGEGTDTQYF. The DNA of the CDR3 is TGCGCCAGCAGCTCCGGAGAGGGTACAGATACGCAGTATTTT.

This sequence joins TRBV10-1 and TRBJ2-2; 8 bases align to TRBD2. The trim removed 5 bases at V and 4 bases at J, leaving 6 bases unmatched. Germline CDR1 and CDR2: WNHNN and SYGVQD (reference sequence). The CDR3 totals 15 residues. The CDR3 DNA reads as TGCGCCAGCAGTCCGGGGGGGGCCCTCACCGGGGAGCTGTTTTTT. Protein product: CASSPGGALTGELFF.

The V gene is TRBV13, the J gene TRBJ2-7; D perhaps matches TRBD1 (5 bases). Trimming removed 5 bases from V and 5 bases from J, with 22 bases in between. The germline V gene has CDR1 PRHDT and CDR2 FYEKMQ (reference sequence). This CDR3 has 16 amino acids. Written as DNA, the CDR3 is TGTGCCAGCAGCGCGCTAGGGCCCTCAGGGATCCACGAGCAGTACTTC. It is translated as CASSALGPSGIHEQYF.

The chain carries TRBV7-9 and TRBJ2-5; possibly TRBD1 for D (5 bases). The V end lost 1 base, the J end lost 4 bases, and 7 bases lay between the germline ends. CDR3 length: 13 residues. Germline CDR1 SEHNR, CDR2 FQNEAQ (reference sequence). The CDR3 sequence is CASSLVGAETQYF. CDR3 nucleotides: TGTGCCAGCAGCTTAGTAGGGGCAGAGACCCAGTACTTC.